Below are 17 T cell receptor beta chains sequenced from a single sample in a study of control samples from healthy donors and cancer patients. Generated by immunoSEQ multiplex PCR, the TCRdb table keeps only in-frame clones and is missing some. This repertoire shows tens of thousands of clones, 85% to 95% found once; its top ten account for around 0.9%. The specimen sequenced was PBMCs. The receptors derive from a man aged 30 to 39 with colorectal cancer.

The V gene is TRBV5-6, the J gene TRBJ2-1; D not certain. Germline V lookup: CDR1 SGHDT, CDR2 YYEEEE. CDR3 length: 12 residues. Trimming cost V 5 bases and J 9 bases, with 12 bases left between them. CDR3 sequence (DNA): TGTGCCAGCAGTCTCTTTTCCGGTGAGCAGTTCTTC. The encoded protein is CASSLFSGEQFF.

The V and J genes are TRBV3-1 (or the pseudogene TRBV3-2) and TRBJ2-3; 8 nucleotides line up with TRBD2. The length of the CDR3 is 15 residues. Germline CDR1 and CDR2: LGHDT and YNNKEL (reference sequence). V lost 1 base, J lost 7 bases, and 7 bases stayed unmatched. CDR3 DNA sequence: TGTGCCAGCAGCCAAGGGACTAGCAGCGTTCATACGCAGTATTTT. It encodes CASSQGTSSVHTQYF.

V usage is TRBV11-2 and J usage is TRBJ2-7; 7 nucleotides match TRBD1. Trimming took 2 bases from V and 5 from J; bases not matched to a gene: 6. Germline CDR1 and CDR2: SGHAT and FQNNGV. The CDR3 is 14 amino acids. As DNA, the CDR3 is TGTGCCAGCAGCTTAATGAGGCAGGGGGACGAGCAGTACTTC. It codes for CASSLMRQGDEQYF.

The DNA of the CDR3 is TGTGCCAGTAGGTCCGCCTTGATAGCGGGGGGCTGGAGCGGGGAGCTGTTTTTT. This gives the protein CASRSALIAGGWSGELFF. The chain links TRBV19 to TRBJ2-2; 10 bases fit TRBD2. CDR3 length equals 18 residues. The V segment lost 6 bases and the J segment 7 bases; nucleotides outside the gene matches: 17. Germline CDR1 LNHDA, CDR2 SQIVND (reference sequence).

V usage is TRBV11-2 and J usage is TRBJ1-1, with a possible D match to TRBD1 (6 bases). The CDR3 is made up of 16 amino acids. V lost 2 bases to trimming and J lost 6 bases, with 19 bases between them. Germline lookup yields CDR1 SGHAT and CDR2 FQNNGV. The chain's CDR3 is CASSLWGRGPYAEAFF. In nucleotides, the CDR3 is TGTGCCAGCAGCTTATGGGGCAGGGGTCCTTACGCTGAAGCTTTCTTT. The whole variable domain, filled in from reference TRBV11-2 and TRBJ1-1, reads EAGVAQSPRYKIIEKRQSVAFWCNPISGHATLYWYQQILGQGPKLLIQFQNNGVVDDSQLPKDRFSAERLKGVDSTLKIQPAKLEDSAVYLCASSLWGRGPYAEAFFGQGTRLTVV.

CDR3 DNA sequence: TGTGCCAGCAGCCCTGACGTCGGGACTAGCATCTACGAGCAGTACGTC. Its translation: CASSPDVGTSIYEQYV. The chain is built from TRBV6-2 or TRBV6-3 and TRBJ2-7, with 9 positions matching TRBD2. Germline lookup yields CDR1 MNHEY and CDR2 SVGEGT. V trimming: 6 bases; J trimming: 3 bases; junction bases outside the gene matches: 12. There are 16 residues in the CDR3.

The V and J genes are TRBV7-2 and TRBJ1-5; 10 positions agree with TRBD1. V was clipped by 5 bases and J by 6 bases; unmatched bases: 4. The CDR3 has 14 residues. Germline V gene data show CDR1 as SGHTA and CDR2 as FQGNSA. This CDR3 reads CASSARQGAQPQHF. The CDR3 region has the DNA TGTGCCAGCAGCGCCCGACAGGGGGCTCAGCCCCAGCATTTT.

This chain links TRBV4-3 with TRBJ1-3, with a tentative D call TRBD1 (6 bases). Germline V gene sequence: CDR1 LGHNA, CDR2 YSLEER. The CDR3 runs to 18 residues. Trimming took 4 bases from V and 4 from J, leaving 23 bases between them. CDR3 protein: CASSPRMEWGASGNTIYF. The CDR3 DNA reads as TGCGCCAGCAGCCCCCGTATGGAGTGGGGGGCTTCAGGAAACACCATATATTTT.

J is TRBJ2-1 and V is TRBV27, with 9 bases fitting TRBD1. CDR1 and CDR2 from the germline V gene are MNHEY and SMNVEV (reference sequence). V was pared by 7 bases and J by 4 bases, with 23 bases of the junction left unmatched. The CDR3 extends over 20 amino acids. This CDR3 is CASTLARTGERQRLYNEQFF. Written as DNA, the CDR3 is TGTGCCAGCACCTTAGCCCGGACAGGGGAGAGACAACGTCTTTACAATGAGCAGTTCTTC.

V usage is TRBV11-2 and J usage is TRBJ2-1; D unresolved. There are 15 residues in the CDR3. CDR1 is SGHAT, CDR2 FQNNGV, per germline. Trimming took 7 bases from V and 1 from J, leaving 14 bases between them. DNA of the CDR3: TGTGCCAGCACCCCAAAGACGACTTCCTACAATGAGCAGTTCTTC. It encodes CASTPKTTSYNEQFF.

This clone has just one count. The chain employs TRBV5-4 and TRBJ2-3; TRBD2 matches 12 bases. The CDR3 is made up of 16 amino acids. Germline CDR1 SGHNT, CDR2 YYREEE (reference sequence). With 4 bases clipped from V and 0 bases from J, the junction kept 3 bases outside the gene matches. This chain's CDR3 is CASSTGLAGSTDTQYF. CDR3 in DNA: TGTGCCAGCAGCACCGGACTAGCGGGGAGCACAGATACGCAGTATTTT.

CDR3 in amino acids: CASDSEYSNQPQHF. CDR3 bases: TGTGCCAGCGACAGCGAGTATAGCAATCAGCCCCAGCATTTT. This chain connects TRBV2 to TRBJ1-5, with D possibly TRBD1 on 5 matching bases. Germline V gene lookup returns CDR1 SNHLY and CDR2 FYNNEI. The CDR3 spans 14 residues. V was clipped by 8 bases and J by 0 bases, with 11 bases between them.

The rearrangement links TRBV13 to TRBJ2-3; TRBD1 agrees at 8 bases. Germline V gene lookup returns CDR1 PRHDT and CDR2 FYEKMQ (reference sequence). J lost 0 bases, V lost 5 bases, and 7 bases had no gene match. The CDR3 runs to 16 residues. DNA for the CDR3: TGTGCCAGCAGCCGCCGCACAGGGGGGAGCACAGATACGCAGTATTTT. Residues: CASSRRTGGSTDTQYF.

The chain has TRBV4-1 and TRBJ2-2, with no clear D. With 2 bases removed from V and 7 bases from J, the gap between germline ends came to 8 bases. This CDR3 comprises 13 residues. The germline CDR1 and CDR2 sequences are MGHRA and YSYEKL. For the CDR3, the DNA is TGCGCCAGCAGCCAATCCATCGTCGGGGAGCTGTTTTTT. Encoded protein: CASSQSIVGELFF.

This clone came up a few times. The V call is TRBV7-9, the J call TRBJ2-5; D ambiguous. This CDR3 has 16 amino acids. CDR1 is SEHNR and CDR2 is FQNEAQ in the germline V gene (reference sequence). V lost 1 base and J 1 base, leaving 13 bases between the germline ends. The CDR3 DNA is TGTGCCAGCAGCTTAGGGTCCCAGCCCTCCCAAGAGACCCAGTACTTC. Its translation: CASSLGSQPSQETQYF.

The J gene is TRBJ1-1, the V gene TRBV10-2; D not resolved. The germline V and J ends were trimmed by 3 bases and 0 bases, with 2 bases remaining between them. CDR1 and CDR2 (germline): WSHSY, SAAADI. This CDR3 contains 12 residues. CDR3 coding DNA: TGCGCCAGCAGTGACCTGAACACTGAAGCTTTCTTT. Protein sequence: CASSDLNTEAFF.

The gene calls are TRBV6-5 and TRBJ1-5; D remains ambiguous. The V gene's germline CDR1 is MNHEY and CDR2 SVGAGI. The CDR3 has 13 residues. Trimming took off 7 bases at V and 3 bases at J, with 10 bases between the two ends. This chain's CDR3 is CASTHTYNQPQHF. The DNA for the CDR3 is TGTGCCAGCACCCACACGTACAATCAGCCCCAGCATTTT.